This T cell receptor beta chain was identified during a study of PD-1 blockade in mismatch repair-deficient tumors. Study-wide background: Enrolled about 2012-2016, patients had progressing, pretreated mismatch repair-deficient cancers of about a dozen types.

Study outcomes and limitations: Rapid post-treatment expansion, then contraction, generally preceding radiologic response, marked tumor-resident clones.

Measured with immunoSEQ multiplex PCR; TCRdb has only the in-frame clones, and not every one. This sample has around 100,000 clones, with 70% to 80% found just once. Mismatch repair deficiency was confirmed in all patients, by PCR or immunohistochemistry. TCRs were sequenced from a few patients responding to pembrolizumab. To note about this clone: The target antigen is unknown.

Specimen: peripheral blood, collected about 60 weeks after starting pembrolizumab. This TCR was recovered from an adult with mismatch repair-deficient cancer.

CDR3 DNA sequence: TGTGCCAGCAGCCAAGGTCTAGCGGGAGTGGGGAGCGGAGAGACCCAGTACTTC. Protein product: CASSQGLAGVGSGETQYF. This rearrangement joins TRBV4-2 to TRBJ2-5, with TRBD2 matching over 10 bases. CDR3 size: 18 residues. V shed 1 base and J 4 bases; nucleotides not matched to a gene: 12. Germline V CDR1 and CDR2: LGHNA, YNFKEQ.